A single sample gave rise to the 5 T cell receptor beta chains below, sequenced in a study of Graves' ophthalmopathy and Graves' hyperthyroidism. As the template, RNA transcripts were used to amplify TCR beta CDR3 regions. After a first-round RT-PCR with HTBI primers, a second-round multiplex PCR was run. TCRdb called the multiplex PCR reads again in MiXCR, with one record for every CDR3 protein. Among about 640,000 distinct CDR3 sequences listed, about two fifths were seen once. The sequenced sample consisted of peripheral blood. All receptors derive from an adult man with Graves' ophthalmopathy.

This clonotype showed up just once. Since a much larger clone is just one base distant, this may be a read error. The chain has TRBV11-2 and TRBJ1-4; D not certain. This CDR3 comprises 14 residues. Germline CDR1 is SGHAT and CDR2 is FQNNGV. V lost 5 bases to trimming and J lost 8 bases, with 15 bases between them. CDR3 sequence reads: CASSRAGCKEKLFF. The CDR3 bases are TGTGCCAGCAGCCGGGCGGGGTGCAAGGAAAAACTGTTTTTT.

In the case of this clonotype: Mismatch with germline at one junction end may stem from a read error. This chain joins TRBV7-9 and TRBJ1-1, with a tentative D call TRBD1 (5 bases). Germline CDR1 reads SEHNR; CDR2 reads FQNEAQ (reference sequence). There are 14 residues in the CDR3. The CDR3 sequence: CASSLQGQNTEALF. CDR3 nucleotide sequence: TGTGCCAGCAGCTTGCAGGGCCAGAACACTGAAGCTTTGTTT. The complete variable domain, with remaining parts taken from reference TRBV7-9 and TRBJ1-1, reads DTGVSQNPRHKITKRGQNVTFRCDPISEHNRLYWYRQTLGQGPEFLTYFQNEAQLEKSRLLSDRFSAERPKGSFSTLEIQRTEQGDSAMYLCASSLQGQNTEALFGQGTRLTVV.

This clonotype was observed a single time. The chain combines TRBV6-1 with TRBJ1-5; D might be TRBD1 (5 bases). The CDR3 length is 15 residues. Germline V CDR1 and CDR2: MNHNS, SASEGT. V was pared by 8 bases and J by 3 bases, with 17 bases between. This CDR3 reads CASGHLDINNQPQHF. The CDR3 nucleotides read TGTGCCAGCGGCCACCTGGACATTAACAATCAGCCCCAGCATTTT.

This clonotype was recorded at least ten times. DNA for the CDR3: TGCGCCAGCACTTTGACGGGATACACTGAAGCTTTCTTT. Translated, it gives CASTLTGYTEAFF. The chain has TRBV5-1 and TRBJ1-1; D gene unclear. The CDR3 runs to 13 residues. Germline values: CDR1 SGHRS, CDR2 YFSETQ. Trimming took off 6 bases at V and 3 bases at J, with 12 bases between the two ends.

In regard to this clonotype: One end of the junction fails to match germline, which may point to a read error. The chain uses TRBV2 and TRBJ2-2, with 7 bases lining up with TRBD1. Germline V gene sequence: CDR1 SNHLY, CDR2 FYNNEI. The CDR3 runs to 16 residues. DNA for the CDR3: TGCGCCAGCACGGAACTTACAGGGGCGAACACCGGGGAGCTGTTTTTT. Translated: CASTELTGANTGELFF.